This TCR beta chain came from a study of T-cell reconstitution after alpha-beta-depleted transplantation in children. Preparation of the TCRbeta library involved a method that used unique molecular identifiers. In TCRdb, the PCR reads were re-called with MiXCR into one record per CDR3 protein. The data hold roughly 90,000 distinct CDR3 sequences, with 9.5% to 15% observed a single time. CDR3 length: 21 amino acids. Looked up from germline, CDR1 is DFQATT and CDR2 is SNEGSKA (reference sequence). V was pared by 1 base and J by 0 bases, with 15 bases of the junction left unmatched. The table lists this clonotype with many counts.

The TCR sequence derives from a human donor who donated a stem cell graft to a child with inherited bone marrow failure. The chain links TRBV20-1 to TRBJ2-1, with 13 nucleotides matching TRBD2. The sequencing used PBMCs from the stem cell graft donor, collected from the stem cell graft. In DNA, the CDR3 is TGCAGTGCTAGAGCTCCCTGGACTAGCGGGAGTCCCGGGAGCTCCTACAATGAGCAGTTCTTC. Protein sequence: CSARAPWTSGSPGSSYNEQFF.